The 27 T cell receptor beta chains given below trace back to one sample, sequenced in a study of CD8+ T cells in alopecia areata. RNA extraction was followed by reverse transcription into cDNA, which acted as the sequencing template. Assay: immunoSEQ multiplex PCR; the TCRdb copy retains only in-frame clones and omits some. The sample includes some 120,000 clones, roughly 61% of them seen just once. Sequencing used CD4+ T cells sorted from blood, obtained at week 0. These receptors all come from a human donor with alopecia areata.

About this clone: Other DNA sequences of this sample code for an identical CDR3. The chain combines TRBV19 with TRBJ2-1, with 8 bases lining up with TRBD1. J was trimmed by 1 base and V by 7 bases; bases with no gene match: 6. CDR1 is LNHDA and CDR2 is SQIVND in the germline V gene (reference sequence). The CDR3 spans 15 residues. The CDR3 DNA is TGTGCCAGTACTGAGGACAGGGATTCCTACAATGAGCAGTTCTTC. Amino acids: CASTEDRDSYNEQFF.

The V call is TRBV10-3, the J call TRBJ2-5; 9 nucleotides match TRBD1. The V segment lost 2 bases and the J segment 5 bases; nucleotides outside the gene matches: 9. Germline loops: CDR1 ENHRY, CDR2 SYGVKD. The CDR3 covers 16 residues. Here the CDR3 DNA reads TGTGCCATCAGTGAGCCCGGGACAGGGAAGGCGGAGACCCAGTACTTC. Its protein product is CAISEPGTGKAETQYF.

This clone was seen just once. The chain carries TRBV19 and TRBJ2-3, with a weak D call TRBD1 (5 bases). This CDR3 has 13 amino acids. Germline CDR1 and CDR2: LNHDA and SQIVND (reference sequence). V was pared by 6 bases and J by 0 bases, with 7 bases between. CDR3 loop: CASRGVSTDTQYF. CDR3 sequence (DNA): TGTGCCAGTAGAGGGGTGAGCACAGATACGCAGTATTTT.

The V call is TRBV5-1, the J call TRBJ2-3, with 10 bases lining up with TRBD2. V shed 0 bases and J 1 base; nucleotides not matched to a gene: 8. This CDR3 is built from 18 residues. Germline V gene data show CDR1 as SGHRS and CDR2 as YFSETQ. CDR3 loop: CASSLAGSGRAGTDTQYF. In DNA form, the CDR3 reads TGCGCCAGCAGCTTGGCCGGGAGCGGGAGGGCCGGCACAGATACGCAGTATTTT. The variable domain in full, completed from reference TRBV5-1 and TRBJ2-3, reads KAGVTQTPRYLIKTRGQQVTLSCSPISGHRSVSWYQQTPGQGLQFLFEYFSETQRNKGNFPGRFSGRQFSNSRSEMNVSTLELGDSALYLCASSLAGSGRAGTDTQYFGPGTRLTVL.

The V and J genes are TRBV28 and TRBJ2-3, with 9 bases that match TRBD2. The CDR3 sequence is 17 residues long. With V trimmed by 3 bases and J by 4 bases, 11 bases remained unmatched. Germline CDR1 reads MDHEN; CDR2 reads SYDVKM. CDR3 region: CASSFVLGGRAADTQYF. CDR3 nucleotides: TGTGCCAGCAGTTTTGTGCTCGGCGGGAGGGCCGCAGATACGCAGTATTTT.

The chain recombines TRBV20-1 with TRBJ2-1; D possibly corresponds to TRBD1 (5 bases). Germline lookup yields CDR1 DFQATT and CDR2 SNEGSKA (reference sequence). The V gene lost 5 bases and the J gene lost 8 bases, with 10 bases spanning the gap. CDR3 size: 11 residues. The CDR3 DNA reads as TGCAGTGCTGCCAGGGTCCATGAGCAGTTCTTC. The encoded protein is CSAARVHEQFF.

This clone was seen a few times. The chain uses TRBV7-2 and TRBJ1-2, with D hard to call. Germline CDR1 is SGHTA and CDR2 is FQGNSA. The CDR3 is 10 amino acids. V lost 10 bases and J 4 bases, leaving 7 bases between the germline ends. The chain's CDR3 is CAIGGYGYTF. The CDR3 DNA reads TGTGCCATTGGCGGCTATGGCTACACCTTC.

This rearrangement joins TRBV5-6 to TRBJ2-7; D is possibly TRBD1 (6 bases). Looked up from germline, CDR1 is SGHDT and CDR2 is YYEEEE. The CDR3 extends over 11 amino acids. V was pared by 0 bases and J by 11 bases, with 9 bases between. CDR3 DNA sequence: TGTGCCAGCAGCTTGGACAGGGAGAAGTACTTC. Amino acid sequence: CASSLDREKYF.

The V and J genes are TRBV5-1 and TRBJ2-7, with a possible D match to TRBD1 (5 bases). The germline V and J ends were trimmed by 4 bases and 1 base, with 15 bases remaining between them. Germline loops: CDR1 SGHRS, CDR2 YFSETQ. The CDR3 covers 15 residues. CDR3 protein: CASSKDPQGSYEQYF. CDR3 bases: TGCGCCAGCAGCAAGGACCCCCAGGGATCCTACGAGCAGTACTTC.

The chain recombines TRBV25-1 with TRBJ1-1, with unresolved D. The CDR3 length is 13 residues. With 5 bases removed from V and 1 base from J, the gap between germline ends came to 8 bases. The germline V gene encodes CDR1 MGHDK and CDR2 SYGVNS. The CDR3 DNA reads as TGTGCCAGCAGTCTGGTATGGAACACTGAAGCTTTCTTT. Amino acids: CASSLVWNTEAFF.

Only a few counts were recorded for this clone. The chain joins TRBV2 to TRBJ1-1; no clear D gene. This CDR3 is built from 13 residues. Germline lookup yields CDR1 SNHLY and CDR2 FYNNEI. The ends were cut back, 7 bases at V and 3 bases at J, with 12 bases in the middle. CDR3: CASKGNFDTEAFF. The CDR3 nucleotides read TGTGCCAGCAAAGGAAATTTTGACACTGAAGCTTTCTTT. Variable domain in full (rest from reference TRBV2 and TRBJ1-1): EPEVTQTPSHQVTQMGQEVILRCVPISNHLYFYWYRQILGQKVEFLVSFYNNEISEKSEIFDDQFSVERPDGSNFTLKIRSTKLEDSAMYFCASKGNFDTEAFFGQGTRLTVV.

The chain carries TRBV4-2 and TRBJ1-6; 7 bases are a match to TRBD1. Germline CDR1 is LGHNA and CDR2 is YNFKEQ. V was clipped by 6 bases and J by 6 bases; unmatched bases: 11. The CDR3 covers 16 residues. The CDR3 coding sequence is TGTGCCAGCAGGGCGGTGGGACAGAAGGTTAATTCACCCCTCCACTTT. Protein: CASRAVGQKVNSPLHF.

With respect to this clone: At one end, the junction sequence differs from germline, possibly due to a read error. The chain employs TRBV28 and TRBJ2-1, with D possibly TRBD1 on 6 matching bases. The CDR3 has 11 residues. Germline CDR1 MDHEN, CDR2 SYDVKM. The CDR3 DNA reads TGTGCCAGCAGTTGGGGGCCTAGCAAGGTCTTC. Translating gives CASSWGPSKVF.

The genes are TRBV27 and TRBJ1-4, with 8 positions matching TRBD1. The V segment lost 10 bases and the J segment 8 bases; nucleotides outside the gene matches: 18. Germline V lookup: CDR1 MNHEY, CDR2 SMNVEV (reference sequence). This CDR3 contains 16 residues. The CDR3 is CATKIDRGRGTEKLFF. DNA for the CDR3: TGTGCCACCAAGATTGACAGGGGTAGGGGTACGGAAAAACTGTTTTTT.

The gene calls are TRBV18 and TRBJ2-5, with no clear D. V shed 0 bases and J shed 3 bases, with 5 bases lying between them. This CDR3 is built from 13 residues. Germline CDR1 and CDR2: KGHSH and LQKENI. The DNA of the CDR3 is TGTGCCAGCTCACCACCATCGGAAGAGACCCAGTACTTC. Translating it yields CASSPPSEETQYF. Supplemented by reference TRBV18 and TRBJ2-5, the full variable domain reads NAGVMQNPRHLVRRRGQEARLRCSPMKGHSHVYWYRQLPEEGLKFMVYLQKENIIDESGMPKERFSAEFPKEGPSILRIQQVVRGDSAAYFCASSPPSEETQYFGPGTRLLVL.

The chain links TRBV27 to TRBJ2-7, with D hard to call. V was trimmed by 0 bases and J by 2 bases, leaving 11 bases between them. CDR1 and CDR2 (germline): MNHEY, SMNVEV (reference sequence). The length of the CDR3 is 15 residues. The DNA for the CDR3 is TGTGCCAGCAGTTTATCCCGCGAAAATACCTACGAGCAGTACTTC. Translated, it gives CASSLSRENTYEQYF.

The rearrangement joins TRBV28 to TRBJ2-2, with TRBD1 matching over 9 bases. CDR3 length equals 14 residues. From germline, CDR1 is MDHEN and CDR2 SYDVKM. V lost 8 bases to trimming and J lost 3 bases; unmatched junction nucleotides: 4. The CDR3 reads CASRTGDDTGELFF. CDR3 sequence (DNA): TGTGCCAGCCGGACAGGGGATGACACCGGGGAGCTGTTTTTT.

The chain joins TRBV7-9 to TRBJ2-7; D ambiguous. The V gene's germline CDR1 is SEHNR and CDR2 FQNEAQ (reference sequence). The CDR3 contains 15 residues. Trimming took 5 bases from V and 4 from J, leaving 18 bases between them. CDR3 residues: CASSPARPLTYEQYF. The DNA of the CDR3 is TGTGCCAGCAGCCCCGCCCGCCCCTTAACTTACGAGCAGTACTTC.

This clone is medium-sized. The J gene is TRBJ2-3, the V gene TRBV7-9; D not resolved. V was shortened by 2 bases and J by 0 bases, with 15 bases between the two germline ends. This CDR3 spans 17 amino acids. The germline gives CDR1 SEHNR, CDR2 FQNEAQ (reference sequence). Written as DNA, the CDR3 is TGTGCCAGCAGCTTATCCGCAAAGACCGCTAGCACAGATACGCAGTATTTT. Translation gives CASSLSAKTASTDTQYF.

The chain links TRBV5-6 to TRBJ2-6; no firm D call. Germline CDR1 and CDR2: SGHDT and YYEEEE. The CDR3 runs to 18 residues. V lost 2 bases and J 0 bases, leaving 15 bases between the germline ends. The CDR3 loop reads CASSFIGRQSSGANVLTF. The DNA of the CDR3 is TGTGCCAGCAGCTTCATCGGACGGCAGTCCTCTGGGGCCAACGTCCTGACTTTC.

This clone has just a few counts. The CDR3 loop is CASSLAGWTKSYEQYF. The DNA for the CDR3 is TGTGCCAGCAGCCTAGCCGGCTGGACAAAGTCCTACGAGCAGTACTTC. This rearrangement joins TRBV21-1 to TRBJ2-7. TRBV21-1 represents a pseudogene. The CDR3 length is 16 residues.

This clone was seen only once. The chain links TRBV27 to TRBJ1-3; D unclear. Germline V gives CDR1 MNHEY, CDR2 SMNVEV (reference sequence). V was clipped by 8 bases and J by 7 bases, with 9 bases between them. The CDR3 spans 11 residues. The CDR3 region is CASRGWNTIYF. CDR3 coding DNA: TGTGCCAGCCGGGGTTGGAACACCATATATTTT.

J is TRBJ2-1 and V is TRBV7-2; D not resolved. The V end was cut by 4 bases, the J end by 4 bases, with 8 bases between. CDR1 is SGHTA and CDR2 is FQGNSA in the germline V gene. The CDR3 length is 13 residues. CDR3 residues: CASSSATYNEQFF. DNA of the CDR3: TGTGCCAGCAGCTCCGCCACGTACAATGAGCAGTTCTTC. The full variable domain, in which reference TRBV7-2 and TRBJ2-1 provide the parts outside the CDR3, is GAGVSQSPSNKVTEKGKDVELRCDPISGHTALYWYRQSLGQGLEFLIYFQGNSAPDKSGLPSDRFSAERTGGSVSTLTIQRTQQEDSAVYLCASSSATYNEQFFGPGTRLTVL.

This clone occurred a few times. CDR3 sequence (DNA): TGTGCCAGCAGTCGGGACGCTAACTATGGCTACACCTTC. Amino acids: CASSRDANYGYTF. The gene calls are TRBV6-5 and TRBJ1-2; tentative D call: TRBD1 (5 bases). The CDR3 spans 13 residues. Per germline, CDR1 MNHEY and CDR2 SVGAGI. The V gene lost 5 bases and the J gene lost 0 bases, with 7 bases spanning the gap.

This clone occurred a few times. The gene calls are TRBV27 and TRBJ1-4; 9 bases align to TRBD1. Germline V gene lookup returns CDR1 MNHEY and CDR2 SMNVEV (reference sequence). The length of the CDR3 is 14 residues. J gave up 8 bases and V 3 bases, and 4 bases lay outside the gene matches. CDR3: CASSLGQGGEKLFF. The DNA of the CDR3 is TGTGCCAGCAGTTTGGGACAGGGCGGGGAAAAACTGTTTTTT.

This sequence joins TRBV19 and TRBJ1-4; tentative D call: TRBD1 (6 bases). Germline V lookup: CDR1 LNHDA, CDR2 SQIVND (reference sequence). Trimming removed 6 bases from V and 7 bases from J, with 18 bases in between. CDR3 length: 15 residues. CDR3 coding DNA: TGTGCCAGTAGGCCCATGGACAGCCTAAGTGAAAAACTGTTTTTT. It encodes CASRPMDSLSEKLFF.

This clone was found a few times. The genes are TRBV7-9 and TRBJ2-5; 8 bases map to TRBD2. Germline assignment: CDR1 SEHNR and CDR2 FQNEAQ (reference sequence). The junction had 9 bases not matched to a gene; V was cut back by 4 bases and J by 5 bases. The CDR3 length is 15 residues. CDR3 nucleotide sequence: TGTGCCAGCAGCTATACCGGGACTAGTGCTGAGACCCAGTACTTC. Amino acid sequence: CASSYTGTSAETQYF. The full variable domain, with the rest looked up from reference TRBV7-9 and TRBJ2-5, is DTGVSQNPRHKITKRGQNVTFRCDPISEHNRLYWYRQTLGQGPEFLTYFQNEAQLEKSRLLSDRFSAERPKGSFSTLEIQRTEQGDSAMYLCASSYTGTSAETQYFGPGTRLLVL.